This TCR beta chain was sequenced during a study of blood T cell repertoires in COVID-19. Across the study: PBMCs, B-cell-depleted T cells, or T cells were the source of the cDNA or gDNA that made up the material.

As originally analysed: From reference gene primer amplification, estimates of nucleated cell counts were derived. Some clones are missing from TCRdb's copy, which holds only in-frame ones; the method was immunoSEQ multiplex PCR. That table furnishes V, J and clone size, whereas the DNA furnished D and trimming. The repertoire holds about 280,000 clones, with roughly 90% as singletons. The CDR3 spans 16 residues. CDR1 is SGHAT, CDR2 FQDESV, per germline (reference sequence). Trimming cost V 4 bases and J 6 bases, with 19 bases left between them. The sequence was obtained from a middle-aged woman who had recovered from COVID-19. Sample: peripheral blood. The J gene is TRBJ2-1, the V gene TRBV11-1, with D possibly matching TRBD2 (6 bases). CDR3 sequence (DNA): TGTGCCAGCAGCTCCGGCCAAAGCGGGTTTGGCAATGAGCAGTTCTTC. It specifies CASSSGQSGFGNEQFF.